This entry is about one T cell receptor beta chain. Its antigen is not identified. The sample originates from a study of shared clonotypes between healthy human individuals. Study observations and caveats: Relative to memory subsets, naive subsets generally showed larger estimated richness.

The protocol was immunoSEQ multiplex PCR, while the TCRdb copy is restricted to in-frame clones and leaves out a portion. Of some 1 million clones in the sample, about 75% were seen once. Donors comprised only Caucasian adults living in Nashville, Tennessee. Trimming removed 2 bases at V and 6 bases at J, with 8 bases between. This CDR3 is 13 amino acids long. Germline V CDR1 and CDR2: SGHDT, YYEEEE. Sequenced: memory CD4+ T cells sorted from blood. The subset was: CD45RA-negative fraction. The rearrangement joins TRBV5-6 to TRBJ2-2; unclear D gene. The receptor's source is a man younger than 35 in good health. The CDR3 DNA sequence: TGTGCCAGCAGCTTATTAGCATCCGGGGAGCTGTTTTTT. Translation gives CASSLLASGELFF.